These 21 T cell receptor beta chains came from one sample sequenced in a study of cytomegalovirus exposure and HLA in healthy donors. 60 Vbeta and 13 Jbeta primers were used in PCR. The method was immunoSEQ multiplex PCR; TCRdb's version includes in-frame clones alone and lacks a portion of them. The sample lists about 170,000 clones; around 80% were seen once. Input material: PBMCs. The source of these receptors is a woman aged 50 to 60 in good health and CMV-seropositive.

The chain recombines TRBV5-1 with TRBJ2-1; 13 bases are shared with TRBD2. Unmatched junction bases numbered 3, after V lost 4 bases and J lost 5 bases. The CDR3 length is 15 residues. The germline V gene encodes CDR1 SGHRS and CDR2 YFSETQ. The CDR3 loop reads CASSPGLAGDNEQFF. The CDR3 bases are TGCGCCAGCAGCCCCGGACTAGCGGGGGACAATGAGCAGTTCTTC.

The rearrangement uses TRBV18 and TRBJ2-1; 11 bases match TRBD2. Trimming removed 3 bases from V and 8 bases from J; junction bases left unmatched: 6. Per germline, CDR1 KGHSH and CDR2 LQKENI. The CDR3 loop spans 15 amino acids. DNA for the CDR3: TGTGCCAGCTCACCGGGACTAGCGGCACTAGATGAGCAGTTCTTC. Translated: CASSPGLAALDEQFF.

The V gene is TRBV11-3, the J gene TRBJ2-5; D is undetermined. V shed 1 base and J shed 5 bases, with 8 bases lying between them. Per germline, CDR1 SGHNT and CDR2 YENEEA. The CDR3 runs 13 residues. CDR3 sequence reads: CASSLAPVETQYF. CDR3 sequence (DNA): TGTGCCAGCAGCTTAGCTCCCGTGGAGACCCAGTACTTC.

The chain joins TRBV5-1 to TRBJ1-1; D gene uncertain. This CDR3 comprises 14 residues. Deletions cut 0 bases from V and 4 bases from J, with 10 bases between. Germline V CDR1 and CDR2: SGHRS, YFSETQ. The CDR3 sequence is CASSLASSGTEAFF. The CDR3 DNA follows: TGCGCCAGCAGCTTGGCTTCTAGCGGCACTGAAGCTTTCTTT.

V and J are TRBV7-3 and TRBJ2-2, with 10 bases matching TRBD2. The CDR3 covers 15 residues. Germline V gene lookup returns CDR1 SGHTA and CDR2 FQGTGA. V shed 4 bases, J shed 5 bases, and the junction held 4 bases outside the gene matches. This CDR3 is CASSSSGRGTGELFF. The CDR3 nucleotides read TGTGCCAGCAGCTCTAGCGGGAGAGGAACCGGGGAGCTGTTTTTT.

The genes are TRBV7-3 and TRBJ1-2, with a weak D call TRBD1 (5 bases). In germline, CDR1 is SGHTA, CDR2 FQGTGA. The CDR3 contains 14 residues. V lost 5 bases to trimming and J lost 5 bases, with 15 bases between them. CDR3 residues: CASSPGPGTYGYTF. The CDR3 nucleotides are TGTGCCAGCAGCCCAGGGCCAGGGACTTATGGCTACACCTTC.

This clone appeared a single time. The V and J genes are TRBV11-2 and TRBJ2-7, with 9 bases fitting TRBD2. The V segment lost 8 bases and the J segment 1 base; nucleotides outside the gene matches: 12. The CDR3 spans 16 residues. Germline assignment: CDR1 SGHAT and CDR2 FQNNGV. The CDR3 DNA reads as TGTGCCAGCTCGCGCGGGAGGGCCACCGGGTCCTACGAGCAGTACTTC. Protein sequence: CASSRGRATGSYEQYF.

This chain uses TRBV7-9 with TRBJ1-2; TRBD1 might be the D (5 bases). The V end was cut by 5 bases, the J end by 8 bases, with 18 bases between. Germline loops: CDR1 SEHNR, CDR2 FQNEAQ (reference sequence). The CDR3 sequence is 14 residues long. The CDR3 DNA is TGTGCCAGCAGCGCAGCGGGACGGACTGTAGGCTACACCTTC. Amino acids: CASSAAGRTVGYTF.

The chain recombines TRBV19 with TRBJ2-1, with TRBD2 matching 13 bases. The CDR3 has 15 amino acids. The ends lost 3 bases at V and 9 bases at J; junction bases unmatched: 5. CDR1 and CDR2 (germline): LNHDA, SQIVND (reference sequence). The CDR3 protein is CASSIYGTSGTEQFF. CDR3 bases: TGTGCCAGTAGTATCTACGGGACTAGCGGGACTGAGCAGTTCTTC.

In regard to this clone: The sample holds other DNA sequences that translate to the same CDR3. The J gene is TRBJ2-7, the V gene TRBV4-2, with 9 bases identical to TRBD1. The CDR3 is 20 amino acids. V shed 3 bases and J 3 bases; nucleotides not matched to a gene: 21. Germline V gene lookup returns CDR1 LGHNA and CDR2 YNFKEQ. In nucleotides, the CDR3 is TGTGCCAGCAGCCAGGGGCCCTTAGATGCTTGGGGACAGGGCTTCTACGAGCAGTACTTC. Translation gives CASSQGPLDAWGQGFYEQYF.

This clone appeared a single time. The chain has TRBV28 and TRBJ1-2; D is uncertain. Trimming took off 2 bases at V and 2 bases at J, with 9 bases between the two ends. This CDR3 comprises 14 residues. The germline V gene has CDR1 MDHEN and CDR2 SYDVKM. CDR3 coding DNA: TGTGCCAGCAGTTTAAGCCAATTGAACTATGGCTACACCTTC. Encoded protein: CASSLSQLNYGYTF.

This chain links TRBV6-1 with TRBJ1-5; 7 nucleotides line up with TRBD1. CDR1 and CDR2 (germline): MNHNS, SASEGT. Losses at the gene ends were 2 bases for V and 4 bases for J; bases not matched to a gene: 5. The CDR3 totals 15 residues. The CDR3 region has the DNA TGTGCCAGCAGTGAAACGGGACAGTATAATCAGCCCCAGCATTTT. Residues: CASSETGQYNQPQHF.

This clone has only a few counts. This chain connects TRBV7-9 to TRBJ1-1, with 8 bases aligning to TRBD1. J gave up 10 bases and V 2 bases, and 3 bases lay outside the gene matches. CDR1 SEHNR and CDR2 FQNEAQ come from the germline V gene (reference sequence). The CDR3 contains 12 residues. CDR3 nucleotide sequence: TGTGCCAGCAGCTTACAGGGGGCCGGAGCTTTCTTT. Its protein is CASSLQGAGAFF.

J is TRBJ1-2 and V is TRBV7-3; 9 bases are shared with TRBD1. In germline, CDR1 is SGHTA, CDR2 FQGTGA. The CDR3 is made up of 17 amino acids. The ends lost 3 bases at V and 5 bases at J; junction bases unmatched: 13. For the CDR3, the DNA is TGTGCCAGCAGCTTTCCGGGACAGGGCTTTGATGTGTATGGCTACACCTTC. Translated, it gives CASSFPGQGFDVYGYTF.

CDR3 DNA sequence: TGTGCCAGAAGCTTGGCCGGAGGAATAGCTGAAGCTTTCTTT. This translates into CARSLAGGIAEAFF. The rearrangement uses TRBV5-3 and TRBJ1-1; D uncertain. TRBV5-3 is placed among ORFs of uncertain function. V shed 0 bases and J shed 6 bases, with 12 bases lying between them. The CDR3 is made up of 14 amino acids.

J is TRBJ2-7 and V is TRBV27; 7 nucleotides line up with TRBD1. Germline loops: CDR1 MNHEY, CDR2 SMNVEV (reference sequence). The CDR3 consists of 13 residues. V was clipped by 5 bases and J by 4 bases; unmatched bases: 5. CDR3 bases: TGTGCCAGCAGTCCCGGACAGGCGTACGAGCAGTACTTC. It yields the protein CASSPGQAYEQYF.

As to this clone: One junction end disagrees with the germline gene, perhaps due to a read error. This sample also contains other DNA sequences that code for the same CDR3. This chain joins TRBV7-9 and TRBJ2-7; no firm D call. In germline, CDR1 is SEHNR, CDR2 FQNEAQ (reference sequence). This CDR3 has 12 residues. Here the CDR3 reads CSSSLSSYEQYF. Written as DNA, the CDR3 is TGTTCCAGCAGCCTTAGCTCCTACGAGCAGTACTTC.

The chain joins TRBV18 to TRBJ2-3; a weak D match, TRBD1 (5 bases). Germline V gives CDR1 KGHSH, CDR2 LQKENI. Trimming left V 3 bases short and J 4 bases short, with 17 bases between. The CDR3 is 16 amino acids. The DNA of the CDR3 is TGTGCCAGCTCACCCAGGCAAGGGGCTGGGGCAGATACGCAGTATTTT. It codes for CASSPRQGAGADTQYF.

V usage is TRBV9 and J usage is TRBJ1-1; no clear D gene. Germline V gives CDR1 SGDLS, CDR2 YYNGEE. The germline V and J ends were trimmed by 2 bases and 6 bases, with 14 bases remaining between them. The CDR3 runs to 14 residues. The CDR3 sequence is CASSVADTSPEAFF. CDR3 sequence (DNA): TGTGCCAGCAGCGTCGCCGACACTTCTCCTGAAGCTTTCTTT.

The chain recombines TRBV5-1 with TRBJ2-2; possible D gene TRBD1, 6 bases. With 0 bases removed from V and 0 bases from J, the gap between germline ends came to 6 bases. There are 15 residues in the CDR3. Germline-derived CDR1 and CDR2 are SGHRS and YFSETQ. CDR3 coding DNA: TGCGCCAGCAGCTTGGGGACAGCGAACACCGGGGAGCTGTTTTTT. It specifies CASSLGTANTGELFF.

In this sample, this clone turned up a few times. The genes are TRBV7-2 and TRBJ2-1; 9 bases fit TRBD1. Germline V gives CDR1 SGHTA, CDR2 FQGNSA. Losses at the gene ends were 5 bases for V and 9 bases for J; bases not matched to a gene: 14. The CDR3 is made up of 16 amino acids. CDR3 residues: CASSPDGGQGLGEQFF. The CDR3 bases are TGTGCCAGCAGCCCGGACGGGGGACAGGGCTTAGGTGAGCAGTTCTTC.